Following are 16 T cell receptor beta chains from one sample sequenced in a study of shared clonotypes between healthy human individuals. Some clones are missing from TCRdb's copy, which holds only in-frame ones; the method was immunoSEQ multiplex PCR. The top ten hold around 1.4% of the sample, which has about 1 million clones, around 75% seen once. What was sequenced was memory CD4+ T cells sorted from blood. Documented subset: CD45RA-negative fraction. These receptors all come from a man between 18 and 35 years old in good health.

With respect to this clone: Just one base apart from a much larger clone, this may be a read error. The J gene is TRBJ2-7, the V gene TRBV7-2; 11 positions match TRBD1. Losses at the gene ends were 5 bases for V and 0 bases for J; bases not matched to a gene: 3. Germline CDR1 reads SGHTA; CDR2 reads FQGNSA. The CDR3 runs 15 residues. The CDR3 DNA is TGTGCCAGCAGCCCGGACAGGGGGCTCTCCTACGAGCAGTACTTC. It codes for CASSPDRGLSYEQYF.

This CDR3 reads CAWTGTGVEKLFF. The CDR3 nucleotides are TGTGCCTGGACCGGGACAGGAGTTGAAAAACTGTTTTTT. The V call is TRBV30, the J call TRBJ1-4; TRBD1 matches at 8 bases. The CDR3 is made up of 13 amino acids. Per the germline V gene, CDR1 is GTSNPN and CDR2 is SVGIG (reference sequence). V dropped 4 bases and J dropped 7; count of bases not matched to a gene: 5.

This clone was observed at least ten times. V usage is TRBV7-9 and J usage is TRBJ2-1; D could derive from TRBD1 or TRBD2 (5 bases each). The ends were cut back, 1 base at V and 6 bases at J, with 16 bases in the middle. Germline lookup yields CDR1 SEHNR and CDR2 FQNEAQ (reference sequence). The CDR3 loop spans 16 amino acids. CDR3 nucleotide sequence: TGTGCCAGCAGCTTAGTGATAAGCGTCGGGACCAATGAGCAGTTCTTC. This gives the protein CASSLVISVGTNEQFF.

The chain joins TRBV19 to TRBJ2-1; D unclear. Germline V gives CDR1 LNHDA, CDR2 SQIVND (reference sequence). Trimming stripped 3 bases from V and 6 bases from J, with 9 bases between. This CDR3 has 13 residues. The CDR3: CASSINGLNEQFF. The CDR3 bases are TGTGCCAGTAGTATTAATGGTCTCAATGAGCAGTTCTTC.

The chain recombines TRBV5-1 with TRBJ1-6, with D unresolved. With 4 bases removed from V and 3 bases from J, the gap between germline ends came to 5 bases. The CDR3 has 13 residues. The germline V gene has CDR1 SGHRS and CDR2 YFSETQ. The CDR3 region is CASSAGYNSPLHF. The CDR3 nucleotides are TGCGCCAGCAGCGCAGGCTATAATTCACCCCTCCACTTT. Together with reference TRBV5-1 and TRBJ1-6, the CDR3 gives the full variable domain: KAGVTQTPRYLIKTRGQQVTLSCSPISGHRSVSWYQQTPGQGLQFLFEYFSETQRNKGNFPGRFSGRQFSNSRSEMNVSTLELGDSALYLCASSAGYNSPLHFGNGTRLTVT.

The chain uses TRBV23-1 and TRBJ1-2; weak D call: TRBD1 (5 bases). TRBV23-1 qualifies as an ORF whose function is uncertain. This CDR3 comprises 13 residues. V was trimmed by 6 bases and J by 11 bases, leaving 19 bases between them. CDR3 amino acids: CASRNGAGPGYTF. As DNA, the CDR3 is TGCGCCAGCAGGAATGGTGCAGGGCCGGGGTACACCTTC.

V gene TRBV19 combines with J gene TRBJ1-4, with 11 bases matching TRBD1. This CDR3 has 16 residues. J lost 7 bases, V lost 11 bases, and 15 bases had no gene match. Looked up from germline, CDR1 is LNHDA and CDR2 is SQIVND (reference sequence). This chain's CDR3 is CAGREDRGHRGEKLFF. Written as DNA, the CDR3 is TGTGCCGGGCGCGAGGACAGGGGGCATAGAGGTGAAAAACTGTTTTTT. The entire variable domain, with the rest obtained from reference TRBV19 and TRBJ1-4, is as follows: DGGITQSPKYLFRKEGQNVTLSCEQNLNHDAMYWYRQDPGQGLRLIYYSQIVNDFQKGDIAEGYSVSREKKESFPLTVTSAQKNPTAFYLCAGREDRGHRGEKLFFGSGTQLSVL.

V usage is TRBV7-9 and J usage is TRBJ2-3; tentatively, D is TRBD2 (6 bases). Germline CDR1 and CDR2: SEHNR and FQNEAQ (reference sequence). This CDR3 region has 19 residues. The V gene lost 4 bases and the J gene lost 3 bases, with 26 bases spanning the gap. The CDR3 spells CASSSRSGGPSRLTDTQYF. CDR3 coding DNA: TGTGCCAGCAGCTCAAGATCAGGAGGGCCCTCTCGTTTAACAGATACGCAGTATTTT.

The chain couples TRBV15 to TRBJ1-5; D not certain. V lost 3 bases to trimming and J lost 3 bases, with 3 bases between them. CDR3 length equals 12 residues. Germline assignment: CDR1 LNHNV and CDR2 YYDKDF (reference sequence). CDR3 sequence: CATSRFNQPQHF. The CDR3 DNA sequence: TGTGCCACCAGCAGGTTCAATCAGCCCCAGCATTTT.

This chain's CDR3 is CASSSPRDTDTQYF. In DNA, the CDR3 is TGTGCCAGCAGTTCACCCAGGGACACAGATACGCAGTATTTT. J is TRBJ2-3 and V is TRBV28, with D perhaps matching TRBD1 (5 bases). The V and J ends lost 4 bases and 2 bases respectively, with 10 bases between them. Germline CDR1 is MDHEN and CDR2 is SYDVKM. This CDR3 is built from 14 residues.

This clone has more than one count but fewer than ten. The chain is built from TRBV5-6 and TRBJ1-6, with 9 bases matching TRBD1. Per the germline V gene, CDR1 is SGHDT and CDR2 is YYEEEE. Trimming took 4 bases from V and 5 from J; bases not matched to a gene: 7. This CDR3 is built from 16 residues. The CDR3 nucleotides are TGTGCCAGCAGCGCCGGGACAGGGAAGAATAATTCACCCCTCCACTTT. It is translated as CASSAGTGKNNSPLHF.

This clone has only one observation. The chain employs TRBV30 and TRBJ2-7; the D gene is possibly TRBD1 (6 bases). Trimming shortened V by 2 bases and J by 2 bases, and 10 bases separated the two germline ends. The germline gives CDR1 GTSNPN, CDR2 SVGIG (reference sequence). This CDR3 has 13 residues. The DNA for the CDR3 is TGTGCCTGGAGTAAGGGACAAGCCTACGAGCAGTACTTC. Its translation is CAWSKGQAYEQYF.

This rearrangement joins TRBV30 to TRBJ1-2; D uncertain. The V end lost 5 bases, the J end lost 4 bases, and 11 bases lay between the germline ends. The CDR3 totals 12 residues. From germline, CDR1 is GTSNPN and CDR2 SVGIG (reference sequence). The CDR3 DNA follows: TGTGCCTGGGGTGACCGAAGCTATGGCTACACCTTC. Its protein is CAWGDRSYGYTF.

The genes are TRBV7-8 and TRBJ1-5; 12 bases are shared with TRBD1. The germline gives CDR1 SGHVS, CDR2 FQNEAQ. V dropped 5 bases and J dropped 1; count of bases not matched to a gene: 6. The CDR3 covers 17 residues. The chain's CDR3 is CASSPSGTGGSNQPQHF. The CDR3 DNA reads as TGTGCCAGCAGCCCGAGCGGGACAGGGGGCAGCAATCAGCCCCAGCATTTT. The variable domain in full, completed from reference TRBV7-8 and TRBJ1-5, reads GAGVSQSPRYKVAKRGQDVALRCDPISGHVSLFWYQQALGQGPEFLTYFQNEAQLDKSGLPSDRFFAERPEGSVSTLKIQRTQQEDSAVYLCASSPSGTGGSNQPQHFGDGTRLSIL.

V and J are TRBV10-2 and TRBJ2-7; 8 nucleotides line up with TRBD2. Germline assignment: CDR1 WSHSY and CDR2 SAAADI. J lost 5 bases, V lost 3 bases, and 6 bases had no gene match. The CDR3 extends over 14 amino acids. CDR3 DNA sequence: TGCGCCAGCAGTGAACCGGGGGGGTACAACGAGCAGTACTTC. This translates into CASSEPGGYNEQYF.

This clone was counted a few times. J is TRBJ1-2 and V is TRBV6-4; the D gene is possibly TRBD1 (5 bases). The CDR3 covers 13 residues. Germline CDR1 is MRHNA and CDR2 is SNTAGT. The ends were cut back, 2 bases at V and 7 bases at J, with 11 bases in the middle. The CDR3 DNA reads TGTGCCAGCAGTGACCCAGGGTGGTGTGGCTACACCTTC. Translated, it gives CASSDPGWCGYTF.